A single sample gave rise to the 4 T cell receptor beta chains below, sequenced in a study of shared clonotypes between healthy human individuals (dated by TCRdb to the early 2020s). The library was generated by the immunoSEQ multiplex PCR assay. Drawn from immuneACCESS, this table holds only the in-frame rearrangements with V and J called that TCRdb kept. Clones are partly lost; checked studies trace under half to an unresolved V gene and leave the rest unexplained. The sample records millions of clones, 85% to 95% of which are singletons. The top ten constitute 0.39% of the sample. The sample consisted of naive CD4+ T cells from PBMCs. The sample's cell subset or site label, in plain terms: CD45RA+ positively selected. The receptors stem from a man between 18 and 29 years old in good health. Some clones in this sample may be carry-over from other donors' samples.

This chain connects TRBV6-5 to TRBJ2-1, with unresolved D. The germline V and J ends were trimmed by 0 bases and 6 bases, with 12 bases remaining between them. This CDR3 region has 15 residues. Germline CDR1 MNHEY, CDR2 SVGAGI. This CDR3 reads CASSYSSLGSNEQFF. The CDR3 nucleotides read TGTGCCAGCAGTTACTCGAGCTTGGGCTCCAATGAGCAGTTCTTC.

With regard to this clone: The same CDR3 can be traced to other DNA sequences in this sample. The chain is built from TRBV7-9 and TRBJ2-7; D is uncertain. Per germline, CDR1 SEHNR and CDR2 FQNEAQ (reference sequence). CDR3 length: 13 residues. Between the trimmed V and J ends, which lost 5 bases and 0 bases, there was a span of 8 bases. CDR3 sequence: CASSPSGSYEQYF. The CDR3 DNA sequence: TGTGCCAGCAGCCCAAGTGGCTCCTACGAGCAGTACTTC.

This clone was seen a single time. This chain links TRBV19 with TRBJ1-2, with TRBD1 matching 8 bases. The CDR3 sequence is 17 residues long. V lost 3 bases and J lost 0; bases outside the gene matches: 9. Germline CDR1 is LNHDA and CDR2 is SQIVND (reference sequence). CDR3 nucleotides: TGTGCCAGTAGTATTTGGGCAGGGGGCCCTCCTAACTATGGCTACACCTTC. This encodes CASSIWAGGPPNYGYTF. Using reference TRBV19 and TRBJ1-2 for the parts outside the CDR3, the full variable domain is DGGITQSPKYLFRKEGQNVTLSCEQNLNHDAMYWYRQDPGQGLRLIYYSQIVNDFQKGDIAEGYSVSREKKESFPLTVTSAQKNPTAFYLCASSIWAGGPPNYGYTFGSGTRLTVV.

The chain joins TRBV9 to TRBJ2-1, with TRBD2 matching 12 bases. Germline lookup yields CDR1 SGDLS and CDR2 YYNGEE. The CDR3 runs 18 residues. With 3 bases clipped from V and 3 bases from J, the junction kept 10 bases outside the gene matches. CDR3 nucleotide sequence: TGTGCCAGCAGCGGGGGGGTGACTAGCGGGAGCCACTACAATGAGCAGTTCTTC. Translated: CASSGGVTSGSHYNEQFF.